Following are 16 T cell receptor beta chains from one sample sequenced in a study of T cell responses to AZD1222 COVID-19 vaccine. Sequencing used immunoSEQ multiplex PCR; TCRdb keeps in-frame clones, though not all of them. Of 100,000 to 130,000 clones in the sample, approximately 86% were seen once. The source was peripheral blood, collected on day 0 of AZD1222 vaccination. Receptors were obtained from an adult in good health.

This chain connects TRBV4-1 to TRBJ1-4, with no clear D. Trimming removed 0 bases at V and 15 bases at J, with 17 bases between. CDR3 length: 14 residues. CDR1 and CDR2 (germline): MGHRA, YSYEKL. The CDR3 loop is CASSQDLGMEELFF. The CDR3, as DNA: TGCGCCAGCAGCCAAGATTTGGGAATGGAGGAGTTGTTTTTT.

The table lists this clone with a few counts. The rearrangement joins TRBV7-2 to TRBJ1-2; 7 bases are shared with TRBD1. The ends lost 2 bases at V and 3 bases at J; junction bases unmatched: 6. The CDR3 is 15 residues long. Germline V gene lookup returns CDR1 SGHTA and CDR2 FQGNSA. Written as DNA, the CDR3 is TGTGCCAGCAGCTTAAGCTACAGGGGAGACTATGGCTACACCTTC. Residues: CASSLSYRGDYGYTF.

V and J are TRBV5-4 and TRBJ1-1, with D possibly matching TRBD1 (6 bases). From germline, CDR1 is SGHNT and CDR2 YYREEE (reference sequence). This CDR3 contains 15 residues. V shed 3 bases and J shed 3 bases, with 15 bases lying between them. The CDR3 region has the DNA TGTGCCAGCAGCTCGAGGACAGACGGAGACACTGAAGCTTTCTTT. Protein: CASSSRTDGDTEAFF. The variable domain in full, completed from reference TRBV5-4 and TRBJ1-1, reads ETGVTQSPTHLIKTRGQQVTLRCSSQSGHNTVSWYQQALGQGPQFIFQYYREEENGRGNFPPRFSGLQFPNYSSELNVNALELDDSALYLCASSSRTDGDTEAFFGQGTRLTVV.

The chain links TRBV11-2 to TRBJ1-3; possible D gene TRBD1, 5 bases. Germline V gives CDR1 SGHAT, CDR2 FQNNGV. The CDR3 is 16 amino acids. Deletions cut 1 base from V and 8 bases from J, with 18 bases between. CDR3 nucleotide sequence: TGTGCCAGCAGCTTAGGGTGGGACCGCTCTGGTGACACCATATATTTT. Amino acids: CASSLGWDRSGDTIYF.

This clone has a handful of counts. The junction does not match germline at one end; this may be a read error. The V and J genes are TRBV5-6 and TRBJ1-5, with D tentatively TRBD1 (5 bases). This CDR3 has 15 amino acids. The germline V gene has CDR1 SGHDT and CDR2 YYEEEE. The CDR3 is CASTLGLHSNQPQHF. The CDR3, as DNA: TGTGCCAGCACCTTGGGGCTACATAGCAATCAGCCCCAGCATTTT.

The chain is built from TRBV5-1 and TRBJ2-5, with D tentatively TRBD2 (5 bases). CDR1 SGHRS and CDR2 YFSETQ come from the germline V gene. Trimming took 0 bases from V and 0 from J, leaving 9 bases between them. This CDR3 is 15 amino acids long. Here the CDR3 reads CASSLAPGYQETQYF. In nucleotides, the CDR3 is TGCGCCAGCAGCTTGGCCCCGGGGTACCAAGAGACCCAGTACTTC.

This chain joins TRBV5-1 and TRBJ1-3, with D possibly being TRBD1 (6 bases). The CDR3 covers 14 residues. Trimming shortened V by 5 bases and J by 0 bases, and 9 bases separated the two germline ends. Germline CDR1 reads SGHRS; CDR2 reads YFSETQ. For the CDR3, the DNA is TGCGCCAGCAGACAGGACAGCTCTGGAAACACCATATATTTT. Residues: CASRQDSSGNTIYF.

The sample holds a few counts of this clone. The chain combines TRBV18 with TRBJ1-3; TRBD1 might be the D (5 bases). Germline CDR1 reads KGHSH; CDR2 reads LQKENI. This CDR3 is 14 amino acids long. The V gene lost 0 bases and the J gene lost 10 bases, with 13 bases spanning the gap. CDR3 DNA: TGTGCCAGCTCACCACCTGGGACGGGCGCGACCATATATTTT. This sequence encodes CASSPPGTGATIYF.

This clone was picked up a small number of times. The genes are TRBV27 and TRBJ1-2; a possible D gene is TRBD1 (5 bases). This CDR3 is built from 17 residues. Trimming stripped 0 bases from V and 0 bases from J, with 14 bases between. CDR1 and CDR2 (germline): MNHEY, SMNVEV (reference sequence). The CDR3 DNA sequence: TGTGCCAGCAGTTTATCAATCTTAGGGACCTCTAACTATGGCTACACCTTC. It translates to CASSLSILGTSNYGYTF.

The chain is built from TRBV5-8 and TRBJ1-1; TRBD1 is a possible D gene (5 bases). Germline loops: CDR1 SGHTS, CDR2 YDEGEE. The CDR3 is 17 amino acids. Trimming cost V 0 bases and J 4 bases, with 19 bases left between them. The CDR3 protein is CASSLGAGSLLITEAFF. CDR3 in DNA: TGTGCCAGCAGCTTGGGGGCAGGGTCTTTGTTGATCACTGAAGCTTTCTTT.

V usage is TRBV4-2 and J usage is TRBJ1-2; a possible D gene is TRBD1 (5 bases). CDR1 and CDR2 (germline): LGHNA, YNFKEQ. The CDR3 has 19 residues. Trimming shortened V by 0 bases and J by 4 bases, and 24 bases separated the two germline ends. Here the CDR3 DNA reads TGTGCCAGCAGCCAAGAATTAGCGTCAGGGCCGGGGACTATCTATGGCTACACCTTC. Residues: CASSQELASGPGTIYGYTF.

This clone has just a few counts. The rearrangement joins TRBV12-3 or TRBV12-4 to TRBJ1-1, with a weak D call TRBD1 (6 bases). The CDR3 runs 12 residues. V was cut by 9 bases and J by 5 bases, with 13 bases left in between. The CDR3 sequence is CASQGRRTEAFF. As DNA, the CDR3 is TGTGCCAGTCAGGGGCGGAGAACTGAAGCTTTCTTT.

The chain couples TRBV6-1 to TRBJ1-2, with TRBD1 identical over 7 bases. The CDR3 is made up of 15 amino acids. The V gene end was trimmed by 2 bases and the J gene end by 0 bases; junction bases not matched to a gene: 3. Germline CDR1 is MNHNS and CDR2 is SASEGT. The CDR3 here is CASSEKTGSNYGYTF. CDR3 coding DNA: TGTGCCAGCAGTGAAAAGACAGGGTCTAACTATGGCTACACCTTC.

This rearrangement joins TRBV6-6 to TRBJ1-1; D not certain. Between the trimmed V and J ends, which lost 0 bases and 2 bases, there was a span of 10 bases. This CDR3 has 15 residues. Germline V gives CDR1 MNHNY, CDR2 SVGAGI (reference sequence). The CDR3 coding sequence is TGTGCCAGCAGTTACTCCGTGTTACCTAACACTGAAGCTTTCTTT. Its translation is CASSYSVLPNTEAFF.

The chain joins TRBV5-1 to TRBJ1-2, with D perhaps matching TRBD1 (6 bases). Germline-derived CDR1 and CDR2 are SGHRS and YFSETQ. V was shortened by 4 bases and J by 4 bases, with 14 bases between the two germline ends. This CDR3 comprises 14 residues. In nucleotides, the CDR3 is TGCGCCAGCAGCCCCCCGGACAGCCTCTATGGCTACACCTTC. Amino acid sequence: CASSPPDSLYGYTF.

The J gene is TRBJ2-5, the V gene TRBV5-1; 7 bases fit TRBD1. V shed 5 bases and J 3 bases; nucleotides not matched to a gene: 7. Germline CDR1 SGHRS, CDR2 YFSETQ. CDR3 length equals 14 residues. The CDR3 DNA reads TGCGCCAGCAGACAAGGGACAGTCGAAGAGACCCAGTACTTC. Amino acid sequence: CASRQGTVEETQYF.